This T cell receptor beta chain derives from a study of T cells after yellow fever vaccination. Study outcomes and limitations: A minor fraction of clonotypes spanned both CD4 and CD8 compartments. The booster saw the reappearance of most primary-vaccination clones (around 96% CD4, 88% CD8). Weaker overall, the secondary response nonetheless peaked faster (day 5 versus 15).

Each CDR3 protein is one row after TCRdb ran MiXCR on the 5' RACE reads. The repertoire has under 400,000 distinct CDR3 sequences, around 10% of them found once; the top ten carry less than 20%. As to this clonotype: Antigen specificity is unknown.

Germline V gives CDR1 LGHNA, CDR2 YSLEER. The length of the CDR3 is 16 residues. With 1 base removed from V and 5 bases from J, the gap between germline ends came to 14 bases. The V and J genes are TRBV4-3 and TRBJ1-4; D ambiguous. This receptor was identified in a man younger than 35 who received the YFV17D yellow fever vaccine. The sequencing here drew on PBMCs, taken on the day of the first yellow fever vaccination. CDR3 DNA sequence: TGCGCCAGCAGCCAAGCCCCATTGGCCGCAAATGAAAAACTGTTTTTT. Translating it yields CASSQAPLAANEKLFF.